The clone carrying this T cell receptor (beta chain) was picked up a small number of times. The target antigen is unknown. After removal of 6 bases from V and 6 bases from J, the junction contained 6 bases not matched to a gene. Germline-derived CDR1 and CDR2 are MNHEY and SVGAGI. The CDR3 covers 14 residues. This sample was included in a study of T-cell memory formation after mild COVID-19. In the study overall: Clusters were largely donor specific. Findings and caveats of the study: Clones contracting day 15 to 85 were balanced CD4/CD8; later expanders leaned CD4+. Some clones that responded turned up in pre-infection memory, which suggests that cross-reactive memory joined in.

Researchers used 5'RACE with constant-segment primers to make TCR alpha and TCR beta cDNA libraries that carry sample barcodes and UMIs. Each CDR3 protein gets one entry after TCRdb re-called the 5' RACE reads with MiXCR. The repertoire consists of about 260,000 distinct CDR3 sequences, with approximately 8% occurring once and the leading ten covering around a fifth. The rearrangement uses TRBV6-5 and TRBJ2-3; 10 bases are a match to TRBD2. The TCR comes from a man between 18 and 35 years old who had mild COVID-19 (a few samples of this study predate the infection). Cell type and time point are not known. The source material was PBMCs or a T cell subset sorted from them (not recorded which). The CDR3 loop reads CASRRLSGGDTQYF. Here the CDR3 DNA reads TGTGCCAGCAGACGACTTAGCGGGGGGGATACGCAGTATTTT.